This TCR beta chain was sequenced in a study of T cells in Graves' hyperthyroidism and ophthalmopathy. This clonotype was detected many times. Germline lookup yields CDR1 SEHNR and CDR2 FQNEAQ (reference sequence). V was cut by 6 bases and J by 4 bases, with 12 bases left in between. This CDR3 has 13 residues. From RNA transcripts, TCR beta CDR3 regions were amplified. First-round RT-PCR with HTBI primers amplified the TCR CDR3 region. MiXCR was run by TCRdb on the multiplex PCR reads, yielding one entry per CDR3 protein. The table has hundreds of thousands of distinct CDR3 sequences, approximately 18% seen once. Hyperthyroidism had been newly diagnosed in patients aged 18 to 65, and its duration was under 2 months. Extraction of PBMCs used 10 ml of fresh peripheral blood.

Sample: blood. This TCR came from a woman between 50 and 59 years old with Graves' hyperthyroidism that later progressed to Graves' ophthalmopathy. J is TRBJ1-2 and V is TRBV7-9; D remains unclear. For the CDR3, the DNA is TGTGCCAGCAGTCGGGCTCTCGTCTATGGCTACACCTTC. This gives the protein CASSRALVYGYTF.